Reported below is one T cell receptor beta chain. The sample belongs to a study of blood T cell repertoires in COVID-19. Germline V lookup: CDR1 MDHEN, CDR2 SYDVKM. With 7 bases clipped from V and 3 bases from J, the junction kept 9 bases outside the gene matches. The CDR3 is made up of 15 amino acids. The assay was immunoSEQ multiplex PCR, and TCRdb's table has in-frame clones only and misses some. The repertoire holds 390,000 or so clones, with approximately 89% as singletons. Input material: peripheral blood. V and J are TRBV28 and TRBJ2-7, with 10 bases fitting TRBD1. This TCR derives from a woman aged 30 to 39 with COVID-19, enrolled during active disease. This chain's CDR3 is CASTEGQGTGYEQYF. CDR3 nucleotide sequence: TGTGCCAGCACGGAGGGACAGGGGACGGGCTACGAGCAGTACTTC.